This T cell receptor beta chain was obtained from a study of blood T cell repertoires in COVID-19. Across the study: Some COVID-19 samples were acute and others convalescent; all came from the United States, Italy and Spain. Nucleic acid was either cDNA or gDNA, and it came from T cells, B-cell-depleted T cells, or PBMCs.

This CDR3 comprises 15 residues. Losses at the gene ends were 3 bases for V and 9 bases for J; bases not matched to a gene: 8. Germline V lookup: CDR1 SGDLS, CDR2 YYNGEE. The table came from immunoSEQ multiplex PCR; TCRdb's copy has only in-frame clones and leaves some out. The sample includes around 300,000 clones, about 82% of them seen just once. The TCR originated in a woman between 50 and 59 years old with active or convalescent COVID-19. The V gene is TRBV9, the J gene TRBJ2-4, with 11 bases matching TRBD2. The sequenced sample consisted of peripheral blood. This CDR3 reads CASSGDSGRASIQYF. As DNA, the CDR3 is TGTGCCAGCAGCGGCGATAGCGGGAGGGCCTCCATTCAGTACTTC.